This TCR beta chain was sequenced for a study of T-cell memory formation after mild COVID-19. Study observations and caveats: Shrinking CD4+ clones were chiefly CM and EM; CD8+ ones were chiefly EMRA. CD4/CD8 balance characterized clones contracting day 15 to 85, and CD4+ skew characterized later expanders.

MiXCR, applied by TCRdb to the 5' RACE reads, yields one record per CDR3 protein. The table includes around 200,000 distinct CDR3 sequences, roughly a tenth detected once. CDR3 length: 16 amino acids. Germline assignment: CDR1 SGHRS and CDR2 YFSETQ. Trimming removed 1 base from V and 2 bases from J, with 13 bases in between. In this sample, this clonotype turned up a few times. What it binds is not known. The receptor was isolated from a man between 18 and 29 years old who had mild COVID-19 (a few samples of this study predate the infection). Cell type and time point are not known. V usage is TRBV5-1 and J usage is TRBJ1-5, with a tentative D call TRBD1 (6 bases). Material: PBMCs or a T cell subset sorted from them (not recorded which). CDR3 sequence reads: CASSLLGGWGNQPQHF. CDR3 DNA: TGCGCCAGCAGCTTGCTGGGGGGCTGGGGCAATCAGCCCCAGCATTTT.